The rows below give T cell receptor beta chains drawn from one sample of a study of identical twins. TCRdb reanalysed the 5' RACE reads using MiXCR and keeps one entry per CDR3 protein. This sample carries around 1.7 million distinct CDR3 sequences, about 30% of them seen once, and the ten largest clones take 0.27%. The material sequenced was cord blood. The source is a newborn girl in good health. Both conserved end residues are part of each CDR3. Fields, in order: clone size, D gene, V gene, J gene, CDR3 protein, CDR3 DNA. A D gene is named only where the DNA matches it firmly. Size values are once, few and many counts, or a class for expanded clones, and some rows have none.

clone size: -
D gene: -
V gene: TRBV27
J gene: TRBJ2-3
CDR3 protein: CASSPPLARERGTDTQYF
CDR3 DNA: TGTGCCAGCAGTCCACCTCTAGCCCGGGAGCGCGGCACAGATACGCAGTATTTT

clone size: -
D gene: -
V gene: TRBV7-2
J gene: TRBJ2-2
CDR3 protein: CASSLAGGGLNTGELFF
CDR3 DNA: TGTGCCAGCAGCTTAGCGGGAGGGGGATTGAACACCGGGGAGCTGTTTTTT

clone size: few
D gene: -
V gene: TRBV20-1
J gene: TRBJ1-2
CDR3 protein: CSAPRKAGLYGYTF
CDR3 DNA: TGCAGTGCCCCCAGGAAGGCAGGCTTGTATGGCTACACCTTC

clone size: -
D gene: TRBD1
V gene: TRBV6-1
J gene: TRBJ1-1
CDR3 protein: CASRNDRDTEAFF
CDR3 DNA: TGTGCCAGCAGGAACGACAGGGACACTGAAGCTTTCTTT

clone size: -
D gene: TRBD1
V gene: TRBV7-2
J gene: TRBJ1-4
CDR3 protein: CASSSRTGSNEKLFF
CDR3 DNA: TGTGCCAGCAGCTCAAGGACAGGTTCTAATGAAAAACTGTTTTTT

clone size: -
D gene: TRBD2
V gene: TRBV5-1
J gene: TRBJ2-4
CDR3 protein: CASSLALTSGGNLAKNIQYF
CDR3 DNA: TGCGCCAGCAGCTTGGCCTTGACTAGCGGGGGGAACCTAGCCAAAAACATTCAGTACTTC

clone size: -
D gene: -
V gene: TRBV5-1
J gene: TRBJ1-5
CDR3 protein: CASSVAGDNQPQHF
CDR3 DNA: TGCGCCAGCAGCGTAGCAGGGGACAATCAGCCCCAGCATTTT

clone size: -
D gene: TRBD1
V gene: TRBV28
J gene: TRBJ1-2
CDR3 protein: CASSPTGGSLGGYTF
CDR3 DNA: TGTGCCAGCAGCCCGACAGGGGGTTCCCTAGGTGGCTACACCTTC

clone size: -
D gene: TRBD2
V gene: TRBV24-1
J gene: TRBJ2-7
CDR3 protein: CATSDSGLADSYEQYF
CDR3 DNA: TGTGCCACCAGTGATTCGGGACTAGCGGACTCCTACGAGCAGTACTTC

clone size: few
D gene: TRBD2
V gene: TRBV6-6
J gene: TRBJ2-5
CDR3 protein: CASSLAGPPQETQYF
CDR3 DNA: TGTGCCAGCAGCTTAGCGGGGCCCCCACAAGAGACCCAGTACTTC

clone size: -
D gene: -
V gene: TRBV20-1
J gene: TRBJ2-5
CDR3 protein: CSATSPAGAYNEQYF
CDR3 DNA: TGCAGTGCTACGTCCCCGGCTGGGGCTTACAATGAGCAGTACTTC

clone size: few
D gene: -
V gene: TRBV4-2
J gene: TRBJ2-3
CDR3 protein: CASSQVAALTDTQYF
CDR3 DNA: TGTGCCAGCAGCCAAGTGGCGGCCCTCACAGATACGCAGTATTTT

clone size: few
D gene: -
V gene: TRBV29-1
J gene: TRBJ1-4
CDR3 protein: CSVGLGGTTNEKLFF
CDR3 DNA: TGCAGCGTTGGGTTAGGGGGGACAACTAATGAAAAACTGTTTTTT

clone size: many
D gene: -
V gene: TRBV5-1
J gene: TRBJ2-7
CDR3 protein: CASRTGQISYEQYF
CDR3 DNA: TGCGCCAGCAGAACGGGACAAATCTCCTACGAGCAGTACTTC

clone size: -
D gene: TRBD2
V gene: TRBV20-1
J gene: TRBJ2-1
CDR3 protein: CSAKGLAALRRFNEQFF
CDR3 DNA: TGCAGTGCTAAGGGACTAGCGGCCCTACGAAGGTTCAATGAGCAGTTCTTC

clone size: few
D gene: -
V gene: TRBV29-1
J gene: TRBJ1-2
CDR3 protein: CSVLHRNYGYTF
CDR3 DNA: TGCAGCGTTCTACACCGTAACTATGGCTACACCTTC

clone size: few
D gene: -
V gene: TRBV10-3
J gene: TRBJ2-7
CDR3 protein: CAISESKGFSYEQYF
CDR3 DNA: TGTGCCATCAGTGAGTCGAAAGGGTTTTCCTACGAGCAGTACTTC

clone size: -
D gene: -
V gene: TRBV4-1
J gene: TRBJ1-6
CDR3 protein: CASSQQRVLQSPPHF
CDR3 DNA: TGCGCCAGCAGCCAACAACGTGTGTTACAGTCACCCCCCCACTTT